Each of the 6 T cell receptor beta chains below was sequenced from the same sample in a study of cytomegalovirus exposure and HLA in healthy donors. Primers included in the PCR were 60 Vbeta and 13 Jbeta primers. This table comes from immunoSEQ multiplex PCR, and its TCRdb copy is limited to in-frame clones, with some not included. The table lists around 94,000 clones, roughly four fifths of them singletons, with roughly 9.3% in the top ten. Sequencing was done on a sample of PBMCs. The source is a male donor in good health and CMV-seropositive.

This clone occurred once. The chain recombines TRBV15 with TRBJ2-2, with a weak D call TRBD1 (5 bases). Germline V CDR1 and CDR2: LNHNV, YYDKDF (reference sequence). CDR3 length equals 15 residues. V was shortened by 0 bases and J by 6 bases, with 11 bases between the two germline ends. CDR3 residues: CATSREGRVSGELFF. CDR3 bases: TGTGCCACCAGCAGAGAGGGCAGGGTCTCCGGGGAGCTGTTTTTT.

The gene calls are TRBV18 and TRBJ2-7; 8 bases align to TRBD2. V lost 6 bases, J lost 5 bases, and 9 bases stayed unmatched. Germline CDR1 is KGHSH and CDR2 is LQKENI. The CDR3 sequence is 14 residues long. CDR3 sequence reads: CASSEAGRAHEQYF. The CDR3 nucleotides are TGTGCCAGCTCGGAGGCCGGGAGGGCCCACGAGCAGTACTTC.

The CDR3 spells CASSDQGSQSPLHF. The CDR3, as DNA: TGTGCCAGCAGCGATCAGGGCTCCCAGTCACCCCTCCACTTT. J is TRBJ1-6 and V is TRBV28, with a weak D call TRBD1 (5 bases). Germline CDR1 and CDR2: MDHEN and SYDVKM. Trimming took off 6 bases at V and 10 bases at J, with 16 bases between the two ends. CDR3 length equals 14 residues.

The V call is TRBV18, the J call TRBJ2-7; 9 bases line up with TRBD1. J gave up 5 bases and V 6 bases, and 5 bases lay outside the gene matches. The CDR3 has 13 residues. Germline V lookup: CDR1 KGHSH, CDR2 LQKENI. CDR3 in DNA: TGTGCCAGCTCCCGGACAGGGGAACACGAGCAGTACTTC. Its translation is CASSRTGEHEQYF.

The gene calls are TRBV6-5 and TRBJ1-4; no firm D call. Germline CDR1 is MNHEY and CDR2 is SVGAGI. With 6 bases removed from V and 3 bases from J, the gap between germline ends came to 11 bases. This CDR3 contains 14 residues. This CDR3 reads CASSPSRANEKLFF. DNA of the CDR3: TGTGCCAGCAGCCCCTCCCGGGCTAATGAAAAACTGTTTTTT.

The rearrangement joins TRBV7-2 to TRBJ2-7, with 10 positions matching TRBD2. The V segment lost 3 bases and the J segment 7 bases; nucleotides outside the gene matches: 12. The CDR3 has 16 amino acids. The germline gives CDR1 SGHTA, CDR2 FQGNSA. The chain's CDR3 is CASSFPRGTSEREQYF. In DNA form, the CDR3 reads TGTGCCAGCAGCTTCCCTCGAGGGACTAGCGAGAGGGAGCAGTACTTC.